Below, 17 T cell receptor beta chains from the same sample are listed, as sequenced in a study of T cell responses to AZD1222 COVID-19 vaccine. Profiled with immunoSEQ multiplex PCR; TCRdb holds only in-frame clones, not every one. The sample holds 95,000 to 130,000 clones, approximately 83% seen once. Sequencing was performed on peripheral blood, taken on day 0 of MenACWY control vaccination. The receptors here all came from an adult in good health.

V usage is TRBV4-1 and J usage is TRBJ2-1; possibly TRBD1 for D (7 bases). The CDR3 spans 16 residues. Germline V gene data show CDR1 as MGHRA and CDR2 as YSYEKL. The V end lost 1 base, the J end lost 1 base, and 11 bases lay between the germline ends. This chain's CDR3 is CASSQAPGGSYNEQFF. The CDR3 nucleotides are TGCGCCAGCAGCCAAGCCCCAGGGGGGTCCTACAATGAGCAGTTCTTC.

This rearrangement joins TRBV5-4 to TRBJ1-2, with no clear D. V lost 5 bases to trimming and J lost 8 bases, with 16 bases between them. The CDR3 is 13 amino acids. Germline V gene data show CDR1 as SGHNT and CDR2 as YYREEE (reference sequence). The CDR3 reads CASRPGGGVGYTF. The CDR3, as DNA: TGTGCCAGCAGGCCTGGAGGTGGGGTGGGCTACACCTTC.

This chain joins TRBV6-4 and TRBJ1-3, with D possibly TRBD1 on 5 matching bases. CDR1 and CDR2 (germline): MRHNA, SNTAGT. V gave up 9 bases and J gave up 0 bases, with 15 bases separating them. The CDR3 has 15 amino acids. This CDR3 is CARVILRGSGNTIYF. For the CDR3, the DNA is TGTGCCAGGGTTATTCTGAGGGGCTCTGGAAACACCATATATTTT.

The V call is TRBV3-1 (or the pseudogene TRBV3-2), the J call TRBJ1-4; D is unclear. The ends were cut back, 0 bases at V and 10 bases at J, with 12 bases in the middle. The germline V gene has CDR1 LGHDT and CDR2 YNNKEL (reference sequence). CDR3 length: 14 amino acids. The CDR3 here is CASSQESQGGKLFF. For the CDR3, the DNA is TGTGCCAGCAGCCAAGAATCTCAAGGAGGAAAACTGTTTTTT.

The chain uses TRBV6-1 and TRBJ2-7; D might be TRBD1 (6 bases). This CDR3 contains 14 residues. Trimming removed 1 base from V and 4 bases from J, with 11 bases in between. Per the germline V gene, CDR1 is MNHNS and CDR2 is SASEGT. This chain's CDR3 is CASSEVWTDYEQYF. The CDR3, as DNA: TGTGCCAGCAGTGAAGTATGGACAGATTACGAGCAGTACTTC.

This clone has only one observation. The CDR3 loop reads CASSVGGGLAGEEQYF. In DNA form, the CDR3 reads TGTGCCAGCAGCGTAGGCGGTGGACTAGCGGGGGAAGAGCAGTACTTC. The rearrangement joins TRBV9 to TRBJ2-7; 13 bases are shared with TRBD2. This CDR3 contains 16 residues. The germline V gene encodes CDR1 SGDLS and CDR2 YYNGEE. Trimming at V came to 0 bases and at J to 7 bases, leaving 7 bases not matched to a gene. The whole variable domain, filled in from reference TRBV9 and TRBJ2-7, reads DSGVTQTPKHLITATGQRVTLRCSPRSGDLSVYWYQQSLDQGLQFLIQYYNGEERAKGNILERFSAQQFPDLHSELNLSSLELGDSALYFCASSVGGGLAGEEQYFGPGTRLTVT.

This chain connects TRBV6-5 to TRBJ1-5; weak D call: TRBD1 (6 bases). V lost 6 bases, J lost 1 base, and 13 bases lay in between. The V gene's germline CDR1 is MNHEY and CDR2 SVGAGI. The CDR3 extends over 15 amino acids. The CDR3 loop is CASRGGRESNQPQHF. CDR3 coding DNA: TGTGCCAGCAGAGGGGGGCGAGAAAGCAATCAGCCCCAGCATTTT.

The rearrangement uses TRBV7-9 and TRBJ2-1; 11 bases are a match to TRBD1. CDR3 length: 14 residues. The germline V gene has CDR1 SEHNR and CDR2 FQNEAQ (reference sequence). J gave up 10 bases and V 5 bases, and 7 bases lay outside the gene matches. In nucleotides, the CDR3 is TGTGCCAGCAGCAAGCCGGGACAGGGGGTCGAGCAGTTCTTC. Protein product: CASSKPGQGVEQFF.

This rearrangement joins TRBV7-3 to TRBJ1-5; no definite D call. From germline, CDR1 is SGHTA and CDR2 FQGTGA. The length of the CDR3 is 16 residues. Trimming cost V 5 bases and J 0 bases, with 14 bases left between them. CDR3 DNA sequence: TGTGCCAGCAGCAATCTAATCAGTTATAGCAATCAGCCCCAGCATTTT. This gives the protein CASSNLISYSNQPQHF.

The V call is TRBV7-9, the J call TRBJ2-3; 12 nucleotides agree with TRBD2. Trimming took 4 bases from V and 4 from J; bases not matched to a gene: 12. Germline V gene data show CDR1 as SEHNR and CDR2 as FQNEAQ (reference sequence). The CDR3 is made up of 18 amino acids. The chain's CDR3 is CASSYGLAGSPWPDTQYF. As DNA, the CDR3 is TGTGCCAGCAGCTACGGACTAGCGGGGTCGCCTTGGCCAGATACGCAGTATTTT. Full variable domain (rest looked up from reference TRBV7-9 and TRBJ2-3): DTGVSQNPRHKITKRGQNVTFRCDPISEHNRLYWYRQTLGQGPEFLTYFQNEAQLEKSRLLSDRFSAERPKGSFSTLEIQRTEQGDSAMYLCASSYGLAGSPWPDTQYFGPGTRLTVL.

The rearrangement joins TRBV4-2 to TRBJ2-1; D is uncertain. Deletions cut 3 bases from V and 4 bases from J, with 7 bases between. Germline V gene data show CDR1 as LGHNA and CDR2 as YNFKEQ. The length of the CDR3 is 13 residues. The CDR3 reads CASSQLVYNEQFF. The CDR3 DNA sequence: TGTGCCAGCAGCCAGCTGGTTTACAATGAGCAGTTCTTC.

This chain connects TRBV7-8 to TRBJ2-1; maybe TRBD1 (5 bases). V lost 5 bases, J lost 7 bases, and 15 bases lay in between. The germline CDR1 and CDR2 sequences are SGHVS and FQNEAQ. This CDR3 is 14 amino acids long. CDR3 region: CASSPLHQGNEQFF. As DNA, the CDR3 is TGTGCCAGCAGCCCCCTACATCAGGGAAATGAGCAGTTCTTC.

V gene TRBV23-1 combines with J gene TRBJ2-5, with D hard to call. TRBV23-1 is filed as an ORF, its function uncertain. There are 16 residues in the CDR3. V lost 4 bases and J 0 bases, leaving 15 bases between the germline ends. The CDR3 DNA sequence: TGCGCCAGCAGTCCCAAGGACCCCGTGTACCAAGAGACCCAGTACTTC. This encodes CASSPKDPVYQETQYF.

The chain uses TRBV30 and TRBJ1-2; the match to TRBD1 covers 8 bases. The length of the CDR3 is 13 residues. Trimming at V came to 4 bases and at J to 4 bases, leaving 5 bases not matched to a gene. Germline CDR1 and CDR2: GTSNPN and SVGIG (reference sequence). CDR3 protein: CAWNRDRPYGYTF. CDR3 nucleotide sequence: TGTGCCTGGAATCGGGACAGGCCCTATGGCTACACCTTC.

This clone was seen once. The chain uses TRBV9 and TRBJ2-3; D might be TRBD2 (7 bases). Trimming shortened V by 3 bases and J by 0 bases, and 17 bases separated the two germline ends. Germline V CDR1 and CDR2: SGDLS, YYNGEE. The CDR3 is made up of 17 amino acids. The CDR3 loop reads CASSARGALLSTDTQYF. The CDR3 DNA sequence: TGTGCCAGCAGCGCTCGGGGGGCCCTACTTAGCACAGATACGCAGTATTTT.

The chain is built from TRBV4-3 and TRBJ1-1, with D perhaps TRBD1 (5 bases). From germline, CDR1 is LGHNA and CDR2 YSLEER. The length of the CDR3 is 13 residues. V lost 0 bases and J 10 bases, leaving 12 bases between the germline ends. For the CDR3, the DNA is TGCGCCAGCAGCCAAGATGGAGCAGGGCGAGCTTTCTTT. Translated, it gives CASSQDGAGRAFF.

The chain links TRBV7-2 to TRBJ2-1; the match to TRBD2 covers 7 bases. V shed 4 bases and J 9 bases; nucleotides not matched to a gene: 6. The CDR3 covers 13 residues. CDR1 is SGHTA, CDR2 FQGNSA, per germline. Written as DNA, the CDR3 is TGTGCCAGCAGCTCCGGACTAGTTGTTGAGCAGTTCTTC. Amino acid sequence: CASSSGLVVEQFF.